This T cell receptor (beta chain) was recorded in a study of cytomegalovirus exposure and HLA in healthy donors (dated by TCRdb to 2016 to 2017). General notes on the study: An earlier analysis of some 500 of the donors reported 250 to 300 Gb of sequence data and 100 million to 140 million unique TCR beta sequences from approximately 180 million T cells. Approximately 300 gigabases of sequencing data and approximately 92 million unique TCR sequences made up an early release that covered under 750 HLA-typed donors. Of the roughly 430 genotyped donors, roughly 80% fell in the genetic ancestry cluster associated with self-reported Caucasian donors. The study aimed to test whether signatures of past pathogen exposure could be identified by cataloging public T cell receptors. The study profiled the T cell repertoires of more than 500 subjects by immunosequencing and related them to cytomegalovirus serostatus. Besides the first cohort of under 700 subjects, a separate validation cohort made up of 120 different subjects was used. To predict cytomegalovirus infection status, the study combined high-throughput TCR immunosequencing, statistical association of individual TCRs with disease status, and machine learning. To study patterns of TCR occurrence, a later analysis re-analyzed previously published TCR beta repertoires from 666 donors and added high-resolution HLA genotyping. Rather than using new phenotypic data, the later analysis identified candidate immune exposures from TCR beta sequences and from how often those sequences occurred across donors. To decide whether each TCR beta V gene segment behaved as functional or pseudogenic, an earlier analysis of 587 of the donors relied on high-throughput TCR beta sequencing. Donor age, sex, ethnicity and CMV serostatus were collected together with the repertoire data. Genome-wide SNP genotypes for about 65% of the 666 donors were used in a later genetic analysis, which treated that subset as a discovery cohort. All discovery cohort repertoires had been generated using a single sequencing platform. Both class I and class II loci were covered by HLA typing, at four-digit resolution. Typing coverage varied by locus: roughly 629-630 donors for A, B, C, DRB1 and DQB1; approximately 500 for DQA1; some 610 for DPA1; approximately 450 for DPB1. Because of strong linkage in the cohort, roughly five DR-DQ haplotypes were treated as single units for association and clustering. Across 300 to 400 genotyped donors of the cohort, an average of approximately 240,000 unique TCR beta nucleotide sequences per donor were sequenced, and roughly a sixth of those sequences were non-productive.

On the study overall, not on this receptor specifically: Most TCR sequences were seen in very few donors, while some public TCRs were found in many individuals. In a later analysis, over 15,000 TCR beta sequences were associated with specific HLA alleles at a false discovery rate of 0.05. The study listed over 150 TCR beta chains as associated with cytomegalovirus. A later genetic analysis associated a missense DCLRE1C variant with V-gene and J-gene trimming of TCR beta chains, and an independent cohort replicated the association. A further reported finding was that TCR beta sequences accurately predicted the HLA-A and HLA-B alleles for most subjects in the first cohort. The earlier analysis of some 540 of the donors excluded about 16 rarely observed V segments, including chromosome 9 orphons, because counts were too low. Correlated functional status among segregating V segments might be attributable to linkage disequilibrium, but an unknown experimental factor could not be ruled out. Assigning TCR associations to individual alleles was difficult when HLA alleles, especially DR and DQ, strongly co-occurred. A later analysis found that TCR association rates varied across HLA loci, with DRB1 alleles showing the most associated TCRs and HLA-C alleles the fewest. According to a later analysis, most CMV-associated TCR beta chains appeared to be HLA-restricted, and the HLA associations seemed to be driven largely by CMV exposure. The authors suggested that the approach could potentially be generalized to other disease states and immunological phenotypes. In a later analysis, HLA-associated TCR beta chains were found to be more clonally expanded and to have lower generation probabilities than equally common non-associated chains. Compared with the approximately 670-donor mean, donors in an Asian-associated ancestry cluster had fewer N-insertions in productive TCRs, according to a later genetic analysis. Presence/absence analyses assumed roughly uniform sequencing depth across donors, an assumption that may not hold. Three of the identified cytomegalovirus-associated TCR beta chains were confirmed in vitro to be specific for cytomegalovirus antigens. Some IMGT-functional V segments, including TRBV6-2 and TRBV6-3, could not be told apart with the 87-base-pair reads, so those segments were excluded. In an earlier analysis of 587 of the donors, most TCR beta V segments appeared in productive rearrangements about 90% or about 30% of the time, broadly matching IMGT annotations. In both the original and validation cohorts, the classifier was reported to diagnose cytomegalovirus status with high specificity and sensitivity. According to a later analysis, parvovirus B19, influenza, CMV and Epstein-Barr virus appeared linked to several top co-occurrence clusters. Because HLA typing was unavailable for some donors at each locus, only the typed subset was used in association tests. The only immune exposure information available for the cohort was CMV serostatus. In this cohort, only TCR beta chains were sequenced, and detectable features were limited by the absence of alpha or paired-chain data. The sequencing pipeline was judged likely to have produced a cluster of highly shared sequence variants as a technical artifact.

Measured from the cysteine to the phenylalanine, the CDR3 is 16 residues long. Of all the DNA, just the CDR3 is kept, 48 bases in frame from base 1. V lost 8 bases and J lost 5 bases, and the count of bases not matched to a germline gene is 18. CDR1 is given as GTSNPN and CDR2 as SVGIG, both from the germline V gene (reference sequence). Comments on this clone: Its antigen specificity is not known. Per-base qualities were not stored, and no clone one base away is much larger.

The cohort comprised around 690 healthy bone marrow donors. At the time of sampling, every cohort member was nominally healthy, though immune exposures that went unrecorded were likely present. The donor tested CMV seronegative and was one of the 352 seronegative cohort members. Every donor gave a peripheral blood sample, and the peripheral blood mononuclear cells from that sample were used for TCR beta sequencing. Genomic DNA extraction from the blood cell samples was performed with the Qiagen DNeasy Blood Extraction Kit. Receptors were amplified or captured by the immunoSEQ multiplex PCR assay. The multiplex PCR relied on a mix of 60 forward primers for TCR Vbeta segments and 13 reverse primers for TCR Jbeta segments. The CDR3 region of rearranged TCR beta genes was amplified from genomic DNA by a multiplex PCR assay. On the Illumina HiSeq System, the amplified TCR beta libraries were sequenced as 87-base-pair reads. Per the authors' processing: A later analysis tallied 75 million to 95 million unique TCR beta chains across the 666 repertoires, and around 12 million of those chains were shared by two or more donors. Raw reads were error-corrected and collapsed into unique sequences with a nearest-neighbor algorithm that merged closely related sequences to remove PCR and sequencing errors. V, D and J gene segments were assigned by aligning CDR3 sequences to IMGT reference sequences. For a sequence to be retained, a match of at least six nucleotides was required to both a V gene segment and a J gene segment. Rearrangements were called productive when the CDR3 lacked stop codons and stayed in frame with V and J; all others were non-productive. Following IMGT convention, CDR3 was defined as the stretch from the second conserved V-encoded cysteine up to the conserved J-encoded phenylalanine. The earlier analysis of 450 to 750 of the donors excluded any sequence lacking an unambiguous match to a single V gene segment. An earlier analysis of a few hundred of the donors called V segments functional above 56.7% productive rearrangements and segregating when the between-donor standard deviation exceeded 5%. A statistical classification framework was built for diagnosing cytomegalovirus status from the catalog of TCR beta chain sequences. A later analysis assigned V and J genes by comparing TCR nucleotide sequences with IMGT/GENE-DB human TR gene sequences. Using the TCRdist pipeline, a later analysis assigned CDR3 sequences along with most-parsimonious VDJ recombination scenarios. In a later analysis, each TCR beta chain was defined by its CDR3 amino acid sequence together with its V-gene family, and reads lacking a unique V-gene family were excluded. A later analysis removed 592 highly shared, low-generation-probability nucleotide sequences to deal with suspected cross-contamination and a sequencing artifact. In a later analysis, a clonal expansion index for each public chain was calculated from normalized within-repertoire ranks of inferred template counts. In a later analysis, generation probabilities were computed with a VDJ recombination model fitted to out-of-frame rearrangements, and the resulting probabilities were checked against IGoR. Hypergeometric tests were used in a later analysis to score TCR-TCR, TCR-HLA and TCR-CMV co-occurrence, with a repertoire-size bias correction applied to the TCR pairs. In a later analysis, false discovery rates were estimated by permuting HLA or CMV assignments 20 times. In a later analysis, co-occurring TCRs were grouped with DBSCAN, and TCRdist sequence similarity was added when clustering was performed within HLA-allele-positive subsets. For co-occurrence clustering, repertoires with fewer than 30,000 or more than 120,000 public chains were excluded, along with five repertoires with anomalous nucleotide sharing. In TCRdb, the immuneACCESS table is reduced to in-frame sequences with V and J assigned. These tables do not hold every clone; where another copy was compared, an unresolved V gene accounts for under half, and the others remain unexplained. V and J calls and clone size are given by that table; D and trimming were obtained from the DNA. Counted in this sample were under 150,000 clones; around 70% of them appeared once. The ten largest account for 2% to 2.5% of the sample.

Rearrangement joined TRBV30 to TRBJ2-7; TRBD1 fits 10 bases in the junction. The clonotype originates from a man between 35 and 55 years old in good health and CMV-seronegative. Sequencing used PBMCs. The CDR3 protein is CARRFRGTGDSHEQYF. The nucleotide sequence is TGTGCCCGGCGTTTTAGGGGGACAGGGGATTCCCACGAGCAGTACTTC.